The 9 T cell receptor beta chains below come from one sample, sequenced in a study of blood T cell repertoires in COVID-19. Profiled with immunoSEQ multiplex PCR; TCRdb holds only in-frame clones, not every one. The sample includes roughly 130,000 clones, roughly nine tenths of them seen just once. Sequencing was done on a sample of peripheral blood. These receptor sequences come from a man aged 50-59 years with active COVID-19.

The genes are TRBV19 and TRBJ1-6; unclear D gene. Trimming took off 5 bases at V and 10 bases at J, with 18 bases between the two ends. Germline V lookup: CDR1 LNHDA, CDR2 SQIVND (reference sequence). The CDR3 sequence is 15 residues long. The CDR3 DNA reads TGTGCCAGTAGTTCCACCGGGATCCTTACATCACCCCTCCACTTT. Its protein product is CASSSTGILTSPLHF.

This sequence joins TRBV24-1 and TRBJ2-1, with TRBD2 matching 9 bases. Per the germline V gene, CDR1 is KGHDR and CDR2 is SFDVKD. This CDR3 is 18 amino acids long. Trimming took 1 base from V and 4 from J; bases not matched to a gene: 10. CDR3 in DNA: TGTGCCACCAGTGATTTAGGGGGTTCTAGCGGGATGTACAATGAGCAGTTCTTC. Protein: CATSDLGGSSGMYNEQFF.

V usage is TRBV7-8 and J usage is TRBJ1-5; perhaps TRBD1 as D (6 bases). Trimming took 0 bases from V and 6 from J, leaving 15 bases between them. Germline assignment: CDR1 SGHVS and CDR2 FQNEAQ. CDR3 length: 16 amino acids. The CDR3 protein is CASSLALSGDLQPQHF. CDR3 nucleotide sequence: TGTGCCAGCAGCTTAGCGTTGTCAGGGGATCTTCAGCCCCAGCATTTT.

The gene calls are TRBV4-1 and TRBJ1-1; 7 positions match TRBD1. Germline assignment: CDR1 MGHRA and CDR2 YSYEKL. The CDR3 loop spans 15 amino acids. V was clipped by 2 bases and J by 0 bases; unmatched bases: 3. CDR3 bases: TGCGCCAGCAGCCAACCGGGACAGCTGAACACTGAAGCTTTCTTT. As protein: CASSQPGQLNTEAFF.

The V call is TRBV2, the J call TRBJ1-5; D is unresolved. V was cut by 5 bases and J by 2 bases, with 10 bases left in between. The CDR3 contains 14 residues. Germline values: CDR1 SNHLY, CDR2 FYNNEI. This chain's CDR3 is CASSSVSGNQPQHF. The CDR3 DNA reads TGTGCCAGCAGTTCGGTTTCTGGCAATCAGCCCCAGCATTTT.

This chain connects TRBV5-6 to TRBJ2-3; 12 positions agree with TRBD2. Per the germline V gene, CDR1 is SGHDT and CDR2 is YYEEEE. Losses at the gene ends were 2 bases for V and 1 base for J; bases not matched to a gene: 2. There are 16 residues in the CDR3. Here the CDR3 DNA reads TGTGCCAGCAGCTTACGACTAGCGGGGGGCACAGATACGCAGTATTTT. Amino acid sequence: CASSLRLAGGTDTQYF.

The J gene is TRBJ2-5, the V gene TRBV7-7, with TRBD2 as a possible D gene (5 bases). Germline-derived CDR1 and CDR2 are SSHAT and FNYEAQ (reference sequence). The CDR3 runs 11 residues. V gave up 5 bases and J gave up 5 bases, with 6 bases separating them. CDR3 DNA sequence: TGTGCCAGCAGCCCGGGGGAGACCCAGTACTTC. Translation gives CASSPGETQYF.

The V gene is TRBV2, the J gene TRBJ2-2; 12 nucleotides agree with TRBD2. V lost 2 bases, J lost 4 bases, and 5 bases stayed unmatched. CDR1 and CDR2 from the germline V gene are SNHLY and FYNNEI. The CDR3 sequence is 17 residues long. CDR3 sequence: CASSESKGLAGTGELFF. CDR3 nucleotide sequence: TGTGCCAGCAGTGAAAGTAAGGGACTAGCGGGCACCGGGGAGCTGTTTTTT.

The V and J genes are TRBV7-6 and TRBJ2-2, with D possibly being TRBD2 (6 bases). The V end was cut by 5 bases, the J end by 0 bases, with 10 bases between. There are 15 residues in the CDR3. Germline CDR1 SGHVS, CDR2 FNYEAQ. CDR3 sequence: CASSLSGTNTGELFF. Written as DNA, the CDR3 is TGTGCCAGCAGCCTTAGCGGTACGAACACCGGGGAGCTGTTTTTT.